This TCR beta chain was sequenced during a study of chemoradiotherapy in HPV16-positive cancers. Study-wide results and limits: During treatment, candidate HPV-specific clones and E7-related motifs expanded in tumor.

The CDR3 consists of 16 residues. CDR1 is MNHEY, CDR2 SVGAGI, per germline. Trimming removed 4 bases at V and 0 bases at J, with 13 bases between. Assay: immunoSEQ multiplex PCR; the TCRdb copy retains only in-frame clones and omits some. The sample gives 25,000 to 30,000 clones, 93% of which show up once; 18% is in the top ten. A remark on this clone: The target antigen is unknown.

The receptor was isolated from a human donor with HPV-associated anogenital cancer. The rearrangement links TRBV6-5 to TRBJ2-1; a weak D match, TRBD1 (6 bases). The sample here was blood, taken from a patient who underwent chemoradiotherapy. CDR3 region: CASSLHDRSSYNEQFF. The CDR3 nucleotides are TGTGCCAGCAGTTTACACGACAGGAGCTCCTACAATGAGCAGTTCTTC.